The next 5 T cell receptor beta chains were all read from a single sample in a study of T cells in Graves' hyperthyroidism and ophthalmopathy. The CDR3 regions of TCR beta were amplified from RNA transcripts. The study used the HTBI primer set for a first-round RT-PCR of the TCR CDR3. TCRdb processed the multiplex PCR reads anew with MiXCR; each CDR3 protein has one entry. In the table there are about 840,000 distinct CDR3 sequences, 38% of which are singletons. Sequenced input: blood. Receptors originate from a man younger than 35 with Graves' hyperthyroidism.

This chain connects TRBV7-3 to TRBJ2-5; D is tentatively TRBD1 or TRBD2 (6 bases each). Per germline, CDR1 SGHTA and CDR2 FQGTGA. Trimming cost V 7 bases and J 0 bases, with 21 bases left between them. This CDR3 spans 17 amino acids. CDR3 amino acids: CASTRGGSGFNQETQYF. The CDR3 DNA reads as TGTGCCAGCACCCGAGGGGGGAGCGGGTTCAACCAAGAGACCCAGTACTTC.

Only a few counts were recorded for this clonotype. This chain links TRBV12-3 or TRBV12-4 with TRBJ1-5, with TRBD1 matching 9 bases. The CDR3 extends over 15 amino acids. V shed 5 bases, J shed 10 bases, and the junction held 12 bases outside the gene matches. This CDR3 is CASSPGQGLVKPQHF. The CDR3 DNA is TGTGCCAGCAGTCCGGGACAGGGTTTAGTAAAACCCCAGCATTTT.

A remark on this clonotype: An end of the junction differs from the germline gene, which may be a read error. The chain recombines TRBV5-1 with TRBJ1-1, with TRBD1 identical over 7 bases. Per germline, CDR1 SGHRS and CDR2 YFSETQ. This CDR3 contains 14 residues. The CDR3 region has the DNA TGCGCCAGCAGCGTCCAGGGGGAGGCCACTGAAGCTTTTTTT. This codes for CASSVQGEATEAFF. The complete variable domain, with remaining parts taken from reference TRBV5-1 and TRBJ1-1, reads KAGVTQTPRYLIKTRGQQVTLSCSPISGHRSVSWYQQTPGQGLQFLFEYFSETQRNKGNFPGRFSGRQFSNSRSEMNVSTLELGDSALYLCASSVQGEATEAFFGQGTRLTVV.

This clonotype has more than one count but fewer than ten. This CDR3 is CASSTPAGVDTGELFF. CDR3 DNA: TGTGCCAGCAGCACACCAGCGGGAGTAGATACCGGGGAGCTGTTTTTT. The chain uses TRBV9 and TRBJ2-2; 8 bases line up with TRBD2. V lost 4 bases to trimming and J lost 5 bases; unmatched junction nucleotides: 10. CDR1 is SGDLS and CDR2 is YYNGEE in the germline V gene. The CDR3 is 16 amino acids.

In this sample, this clonotype turned up many times. The chain uses TRBV19 and TRBJ1-5; unclear D gene. V was pared by 5 bases and J by 4 bases, with 9 bases between. Germline V lookup: CDR1 LNHDA, CDR2 SQIVND (reference sequence). This CDR3 spans 13 amino acids. CDR3 coding DNA: TGTGCCAGTAGTCCGAACGAAAATCAGCCCCAGCATTTT. This codes for CASSPNENQPQHF.